The 27 T cell receptor beta chains below were found in one sample sequenced in a study of cytomegalovirus exposure and HLA in healthy donors listed by TCRdb under 2017. Library construction relied on the immunoSEQ multiplex PCR assay. The table was pulled from immuneACCESS by TCRdb, which kept in-frame rearrangements only. Such tables lose some clones; where checked, under half of the loss comes from unresolved V genes, and the rest has no known cause. For this sample the table gives 160,000 or so clones, of which about 88% were detected only once. The ten largest clonotypes hold approximately 3% of the sample. Sequencing was done on a sample of PBMCs. Every receptor here comes from a man aged 18 to 30 in good health and CMV-seronegative.

This rearrangement joins TRBV18 to TRBJ1-2, with 7 bases fitting TRBD1. Germline trimming cut 6 bases from V and 6 bases from J; bases unmatched to any gene: 7. CDR1 KGHSH and CDR2 LQKENI come from the germline V gene. This CDR3 spans 13 amino acids. This CDR3 reads CASSLGTVDGYTF. The CDR3 nucleotides read TGTGCCAGCTCCCTTGGGACAGTAGATGGCTACACCTTC. Using reference TRBV18 and TRBJ1-2 for the parts outside the CDR3, the full variable domain is NAGVMQNPRHLVRRRGQEARLRCSPMKGHSHVYWYRQLPEEGLKFMVYLQKENIIDESGMPKERFSAEFPKEGPSILRIQQVVRGDSAAYFCASSLGTVDGYTFGSGTRLTVV.

The chain couples TRBV30 to TRBJ1-5; no firm D call. V dropped 0 bases and J dropped 3 bases, with 6 bases sitting between them. Germline V gives CDR1 GTSNPN, CDR2 SVGIG (reference sequence). This CDR3 region has 13 residues. CDR3 amino acids: CAWSVSDNQPQHF. CDR3 bases: TGTGCCTGGAGTGTAAGCGACAATCAGCCCCAGCATTTT.

The chain couples TRBV5-1 to TRBJ2-1; 8 bases are shared with TRBD2. The CDR3 is 16 residues long. Germline V gives CDR1 SGHRS, CDR2 YFSETQ. After removal of 1 base from V and 4 bases from J, the junction contained 7 bases not matched to a gene. The DNA of the CDR3 is TGCGCCAGCAGCTTGATGACGGGGGGGCGGTACAATGAGCAGTTCTTC. It encodes CASSLMTGGRYNEQFF.

This clone appeared a single time. The chain carries TRBV7-9 and TRBJ2-7, with D possibly matching TRBD1 (6 bases). V shed 5 bases and J shed 0 bases, with 11 bases lying between them. Germline loops: CDR1 SEHNR, CDR2 FQNEAQ (reference sequence). CDR3 length: 14 residues. The CDR3 reads CASSLTGLSYEQYV. Here the CDR3 DNA reads TGTGCCAGCAGCCTAACAGGGCTCTCCTACGAGCAGTACGTC.

The chain is built from TRBV27 and TRBJ2-2, with 11 bases aligning to TRBD2. The germline V gene encodes CDR1 MNHEY and CDR2 SMNVEV (reference sequence). The CDR3 runs to 17 residues. Trimming removed 6 bases from V and 2 bases from J; junction bases left unmatched: 8. CDR3 nucleotide sequence: TGTGCCAGCAGCTCGCCGGGACTAGCGGAAAACACCGGGGAGCTGTTTTTT. Residues: CASSSPGLAENTGELFF.

The V call is TRBV27, the J call TRBJ2-7; a weak D match, TRBD1 (5 bases). V gave up 3 bases and J gave up 4 bases, with 10 bases separating them. Germline CDR1 MNHEY, CDR2 SMNVEV (reference sequence). The CDR3 is made up of 13 amino acids. The CDR3 coding sequence is TGTGCCAGCAGTTTCCAAGACAGTTACGAGCAGTACTTC. Translating it yields CASSFQDSYEQYF.

The gene calls are TRBV19 and TRBJ2-3, with D perhaps matching TRBD1 (5 bases). Germline CDR1 reads LNHDA; CDR2 reads SQIVND (reference sequence). V was clipped by 3 bases and J by 5 bases, with 15 bases between them. CDR3 length equals 15 residues. The CDR3 here is CASSIDPGSGDTQYF. For the CDR3, the DNA is TGTGCCAGTAGTATCGATCCAGGGTCTGGAGATACGCAGTATTTT.

This chain connects TRBV15 to TRBJ2-1, with 13 bases fitting TRBD2. This CDR3 comprises 17 residues. Trimming took 5 bases from V and 4 from J; bases not matched to a gene: 8. The germline V gene encodes CDR1 LNHNV and CDR2 YYDKDF (reference sequence). The DNA of the CDR3 is TGTGCCACCAGCTTTAAAGGACTAGCGGGGGAGTACAATGAGCAGTTCTTC. Amino acids: CATSFKGLAGEYNEQFF.

This chain uses TRBV6-4 with TRBJ2-2, with TRBD1 matching over 9 bases. Trimming cost V 5 bases and J 5 bases; bases outside gene matches: 12. The germline V gene has CDR1 MRHNA and CDR2 SNTAGT. The CDR3 totals 17 residues. The CDR3 DNA is TGTGCCAGCAGTCGGACAGGGGAATCGGTTCGTACCGGGGAGCTGTTTTTT. Encoded protein: CASSRTGESVRTGELFF.

The chain has TRBV28 and TRBJ2-1; D might be TRBD2 (5 bases). Germline CDR1 MDHEN, CDR2 SYDVKM. Trimming took 6 bases from V and 6 from J, leaving 18 bases between them. This CDR3 is 15 amino acids long. This chain's CDR3 is CASRPGLQELNEQFF. CDR3 nucleotide sequence: TGTGCCAGCAGACCGGGATTACAAGAACTCAATGAGCAGTTCTTC. The full variable domain, rest sourced from reference TRBV28 and TRBJ2-1, is DVKVTQSSRYLVKRTGEKVFLECVQDMDHENMFWYRQDPGLGLRLIYFSYDVKMKEKGDIPEGYSVSREKKERFSLILESASTNQTSMYLCASRPGLQELNEQFFGPGTRLTVL.

This sequence joins TRBV6-1 and TRBJ1-5; D uncertain. Germline CDR1 reads MNHNS; CDR2 reads SASEGT. The CDR3 is made up of 17 amino acids. Trimming cost V 1 base and J 0 bases, with 13 bases left between them. This chain's CDR3 is CASSEDLAIRSNQPQHF. CDR3 nucleotide sequence: TGTGCCAGCAGTGAAGATTTAGCTATTCGTAGCAATCAGCCCCAGCATTTT.

V usage is TRBV7-9 and J usage is TRBJ1-1; tentatively, D is TRBD1 (6 bases). CDR3 size: 16 residues. From germline, CDR1 is SEHNR and CDR2 FQNEAQ (reference sequence). Trimming stripped 4 bases from V and 1 base from J, with 16 bases between. CDR3: CASSSEGETPNTEAFF. The CDR3 coding sequence is TGTGCCAGCAGCTCAGAGGGGGAGACGCCGAACACTGAAGCTTTCTTT.

This clone was detected only a few times. The chain has TRBV11-3 and TRBJ1-5; no clear D. This CDR3 is 14 amino acids long. V lost 4 bases to trimming and J lost 0 bases, with 7 bases between them. Germline assignment: CDR1 SGHNT and CDR2 YENEEA. CDR3 amino acids: CASSSPSSNQPQHF. CDR3 DNA: TGTGCCAGCAGCTCCCCCAGTAGCAATCAGCCCCAGCATTTT.

About this clone itself: The junction and the germline gene differ at one end; a read error may be behind it. CDR3 sequence reads: CASSLVGGNQPQHF. DNA of the CDR3: TGTGCCAGCAGTTTGGTAGGGGGCAACCAGCCCCAGCATTTT. The rearrangement joins TRBV28 to TRBJ1-5, with 7 bases lining up with TRBD1. The CDR3 is made up of 14 amino acids. From germline, CDR1 is MDHEN and CDR2 SYDVKM.

The genes are TRBV2 and TRBJ2-3; 8 bases are a match to TRBD2. Germline loops: CDR1 SNHLY, CDR2 FYNNEI. The junction had 13 bases not matched to a gene; V was cut back by 4 bases and J by 4 bases. There are 17 residues in the CDR3. The CDR3 nucleotides are TGTGCCAGCAGTGTGGCTGGGCTAGCGGGTAGGGCAGATACGCAGTATTTT. It is translated as CASSVAGLAGRADTQYF.

The chain joins TRBV7-2 to TRBJ2-1; 7 bases match TRBD1. Germline CDR1 SGHTA, CDR2 FQGNSA. CDR3 length: 14 amino acids. The J segment lost 9 bases and the V segment lost 2 bases, leaving 7 bases of the junction unmatched. The DNA for the CDR3 is TGTGCCAGCAGCTTAAACAGGGGTGGTTTTGAGCAGTTCTTC. Protein: CASSLNRGGFEQFF. The whole variable domain, remainder taken from reference TRBV7-2 and TRBJ2-1, is GAGVSQSPSNKVTEKGKDVELRCDPISGHTALYWYRQSLGQGLEFLIYFQGNSAPDKSGLPSDRFSAERTGGSVSTLTIQRTQQEDSAVYLCASSLNRGGFEQFFGPGTRLTVL.

A few counts support this clone. V gene TRBV5-4 combines with J gene TRBJ2-2; weak D call: TRBD2 (6 bases). Trimming cost V 0 bases and J 4 bases, with 19 bases left between them. The germline V gene encodes CDR1 SGHNT and CDR2 YYREEE (reference sequence). The CDR3 contains 18 residues. CDR3 region: CASSLDSSAGIITGELFF. The CDR3 nucleotides read TGTGCCAGCAGCTTGGATTCTAGCGCGGGAATAATCACCGGGGAGCTGTTTTTT.

This chain connects TRBV27 to TRBJ1-4; TRBD1 is a possible D gene (6 bases). The germline V gene has CDR1 MNHEY and CDR2 SMNVEV (reference sequence). V was cut by 6 bases and J by 1 base, with 21 bases left in between. The CDR3 has 18 residues. The CDR3 sequence: CASRTINDRIGTNEKLFF. CDR3 nucleotides: TGTGCCAGCAGAACCATAAATGACAGGATTGGAACTAATGAAAAACTGTTTTTT.

To note about this clone: Other nucleotide sequences from this sample produce the same CDR3. V is TRBV5-6 and J is TRBJ1-2, with TRBD1 matching over 7 bases. The V gene end was trimmed by 4 bases and the J gene end by 1 base; junction bases not matched to a gene: 7. Per the germline V gene, CDR1 is SGHDT and CDR2 is YYEEEE. This CDR3 comprises 15 residues. The CDR3 coding sequence is TGTGCCAGCAGCCCGACAGGGCAGGGTAACTATGGCTACACCTTC. Translation: CASSPTGQGNYGYTF.

This chain connects TRBV6-1 to TRBJ2-1; D gene ambiguous. Germline V gives CDR1 MNHNS, CDR2 SASEGT. The CDR3 length is 15 residues. Deletions cut 2 bases from V and 0 bases from J, with 8 bases between. The CDR3 sequence: CASSELFSSYNEQFF. CDR3 in DNA: TGTGCCAGCAGTGAACTATTTAGCTCCTACAATGAGCAGTTCTTC.

The genes are TRBV6-5 and TRBJ1-2; a weak D match, TRBD1 (6 bases). The CDR3 totals 12 residues. Germline V CDR1 and CDR2: MNHEY, SVGAGI. V was trimmed by 4 bases and J by 10 bases, leaving 13 bases between them. The CDR3 coding sequence is TGTGCCAGCAGTTCGGACAGTTTGGCCTACACCTTC. Protein product: CASSSDSLAYTF.

The V and J genes are TRBV6-1 and TRBJ2-1; D is possibly TRBD1 (5 bases). This CDR3 comprises 15 residues. Germline CDR1 and CDR2: MNHNS and SASEGT. The germline V and J ends were trimmed by 7 bases and 6 bases, with 19 bases remaining between them. CDR3 nucleotide sequence: TGTGCCAGCAACCTCTACAAAGGGGAAAGCAATGAGCAGTTCTTC. Protein product: CASNLYKGESNEQFF.

The chain is built from TRBV10-1 and TRBJ2-1; no reliable D call. Germline V gene lookup returns CDR1 WNHNN and CDR2 SYGVQD (reference sequence). The CDR3 runs 14 residues. V gave up 0 bases and J gave up 5 bases, with 8 bases separating them. The CDR3 coding sequence is TGCGCCAGCAGTGAGTCCGGTCTCAACAATGAGCAGTTCTTC. It is translated as CASSESGLNNEQFF.

This chain joins TRBV18 and TRBJ2-1; 7 bases align to TRBD1. V lost 2 bases, J lost 1 base, and 5 bases stayed unmatched. This CDR3 comprises 16 residues. Germline V gives CDR1 KGHSH, CDR2 LQKENI. The CDR3 spells CASSPKGGLSYNEQFF. The CDR3 region has the DNA TGTGCCAGCTCACCAAAAGGGGGCTTGTCCTACAATGAGCAGTTCTTC.

The rearrangement uses TRBV6-1 and TRBJ1-6; D is possibly TRBD1 (6 bases). This CDR3 contains 16 residues. From germline, CDR1 is MNHNS and CDR2 SASEGT. The germline V and J ends were trimmed by 2 bases and 6 bases, with 14 bases remaining between them. Here the CDR3 reads CASSEMGARLNSPLHF. The CDR3 nucleotides are TGTGCCAGCAGTGAAATGGGGGCCCGCCTTAATTCACCCCTCCACTTT.

The chain employs TRBV28 and TRBJ2-5; TRBD1 agrees at 7 bases. CDR3 length: 14 amino acids. Germline lookup yields CDR1 MDHEN and CDR2 SYDVKM. V was pared by 6 bases and J by 0 bases, with 4 bases of the junction left unmatched. The CDR3 DNA follows: TGTGCCAGCAGACCAACAGGGGACCAAGAGACCCAGTACTTC. It translates to CASRPTGDQETQYF.

The J gene is TRBJ1-5, the V gene TRBV13; D not resolved. Trimming shortened V by 0 bases and J by 4 bases, and 7 bases separated the two germline ends. CDR1 is PRHDT, CDR2 FYEKMQ, per germline (reference sequence). The CDR3 length is 14 residues. The CDR3 DNA is TGTGCCAGCAGCTTAGGAATGGAGAATCAGCCCCAGCATTTT. Translated, it gives CASSLGMENQPQHF. Filled out from reference TRBV13 and TRBJ1-5, the complete variable domain reads AAGVIQSPRHLIKEKRETATLKCYPIPRHDTVYWYQQGPGQDPQFLISFYEKMQSDKGSIPDRFSAQQFSDYHSELNMSSLELGDSALYFCASSLGMENQPQHFGDGTRLSIL.